The 15 T cell receptor beta chains below come from one sample, sequenced in a study of control samples from healthy donors and cancer patients. Measured with immunoSEQ multiplex PCR; TCRdb has only the in-frame clones, and not every one. The repertoire holds some 130,000 clones, with approximately 92% as singletons. Sequencing was performed on blood. The receptors were sampled from a woman in her fifties or sixties in good health.

For the CDR3, the DNA is TGTGCCAGTAGCGGGGCCCTTGGCTACACCTTC. Its protein is CASSGALGYTF. The chain is built from TRBV28 and TRBJ1-2; the D gene is possibly TRBD1 (5 bases). Germline-derived CDR1 and CDR2 are MDHEN and SYDVKM. Between the trimmed V and J ends, which lost 9 bases and 7 bases, there was a span of 12 bases. This CDR3 is built from 11 residues.

The rearrangement uses TRBV4-2 and TRBJ2-5, with 11 bases aligning to TRBD1. Unmatched junction bases numbered 8, after V lost 4 bases and J lost 4 bases. Germline V gives CDR1 LGHNA, CDR2 YNFKEQ. This CDR3 spans 16 amino acids. CDR3 amino acids: CASSPSGTGGLETQYF. The CDR3 DNA is TGTGCCAGCAGCCCATCAGGGACAGGGGGTCTAGAGACCCAGTACTTC.

This chain joins TRBV19 and TRBJ2-2; 7 nucleotides agree with TRBD1. Germline V gene lookup returns CDR1 LNHDA and CDR2 SQIVND (reference sequence). J gave up 7 bases and V 5 bases, and 4 bases lay outside the gene matches. This CDR3 spans 13 amino acids. CDR3 amino acids: CASSDRAGGELFF. CDR3 in DNA: TGTGCCAGTAGTGACAGGGCGGGCGGGGAGCTGTTTTTT.

The DNA for the CDR3 is TGCGCCAGCAGCCAGACCGGGGGTTCTGGAAACACCATATATTTT. It is translated as CASSQTGGSGNTIYF. V is TRBV4-1 and J is TRBJ1-3, with a possible D match to TRBD1 (5 bases). Germline V gives CDR1 MGHRA, CDR2 YSYEKL. Trimming shortened V by 3 bases and J by 1 base, and 10 bases separated the two germline ends. This CDR3 has 15 amino acids.

V and J are TRBV4-1 and TRBJ1-5; D gene ambiguous. The CDR3 loop spans 17 amino acids. The germline gives CDR1 MGHRA, CDR2 YSYEKL. V lost 5 bases and J lost 0, with 17 bases in between. The CDR3 protein is CASSGGEWHNSNQPQHF. CDR3 in DNA: TGCGCCAGCAGCGGCGGAGAGTGGCACAATAGCAATCAGCCCCAGCATTTT.

The CDR3 is CASSPLRDTEAFF. CDR3 nucleotide sequence: TGTGCCAGCAGCCCCCTCCGGGACACTGAAGCTTTCTTT. The chain employs TRBV7-9 and TRBJ1-1; no definite D call. Trimming removed 5 bases from V and 3 bases from J, with 10 bases in between. Germline-derived CDR1 and CDR2 are SEHNR and FQNEAQ (reference sequence). This CDR3 is built from 13 residues.

The V call is TRBV6-5, the J call TRBJ1-2, with 8 bases matching TRBD1. Germline CDR1 MNHEY, CDR2 SVGAGI. V gave up 5 bases and J gave up 4 bases; unmatched junction bases: 9. This CDR3 spans 15 amino acids. CDR3 protein: CASSPSRTGIYGYTF. Written as DNA, the CDR3 is TGTGCCAGCAGTCCAAGTAGGACAGGGATCTATGGCTACACCTTC.

The rearrangement links TRBV7-9 to TRBJ1-2; 7 positions match TRBD1. With 5 bases clipped from V and 6 bases from J, the junction kept 12 bases outside the gene matches. Looked up from germline, CDR1 is SEHNR and CDR2 is FQNEAQ (reference sequence). CDR3 length: 15 amino acids. CDR3 amino acids: CASSPLRGFFDGYTF. The CDR3 DNA follows: TGTGCCAGCAGCCCCCTCAGGGGGTTCTTTGATGGCTACACCTTC.

This clone came up once. The V gene is TRBV3-1 (or the pseudogene TRBV3-2), the J gene TRBJ2-1; D gene uncertain. The germline V gene encodes CDR1 LGHDT and CDR2 YNNKEL (reference sequence). The CDR3 is 14 amino acids. The germline V and J ends were trimmed by 4 bases and 3 bases, with 10 bases remaining between them. CDR3 region: CASSRSRDYNEQFF. In DNA, the CDR3 is TGTGCCAGCAGCCGTTCTAGGGACTACAATGAGCAGTTCTTC.

V gene TRBV4-2 combines with J gene TRBJ1-1, with 8 bases identical to TRBD1. Germline loops: CDR1 LGHNA, CDR2 YNFKEQ. Trimming removed 1 base from V and 1 base from J; junction bases left unmatched: 2. There are 15 residues in the CDR3. CDR3 DNA sequence: TGTGCCAGCAGCCAAGCCGGGACAGGGAACACTGAAGCTTTCTTT. This gives the protein CASSQAGTGNTEAFF.

The gene calls are TRBV10-3 and TRBJ2-2; D call uncertain. Germline V gene data show CDR1 as ENHRY and CDR2 as SYGVKD. The V and J ends lost 4 bases and 1 base respectively, with 10 bases between them. CDR3 length: 15 amino acids. The CDR3 loop reads CAISVGRMNTGELFF. The CDR3 DNA follows: TGTGCCATCAGTGTAGGACGGATGAACACCGGGGAGCTGTTTTTT.

This chain joins TRBV4-1 and TRBJ2-3; TRBD1 aligns across 9 bases. The germline V gene encodes CDR1 MGHRA and CDR2 YSYEKL. The CDR3 runs 16 residues. CDR3 protein: CATGWVDRGETDTQYF. CDR3 coding DNA: TGCGCGACGGGTTGGGTGGACAGGGGTGAGACAGATACGCAGTATTTT.

The gene calls are TRBV9 and TRBJ1-2; tentative D call: TRBD1 (5 bases). CDR1 and CDR2 (germline): SGDLS, YYNGEE. V lost 0 bases, J lost 1 base, and 10 bases lay in between. The CDR3 loop spans 15 amino acids. The CDR3 loop is CASSVAGQGNYGYTF. The DNA for the CDR3 is TGTGCCAGCAGCGTAGCAGGGCAGGGTAACTATGGCTACACCTTC.

The chain employs TRBV2 and TRBJ1-2; TRBD1 matches at 11 bases. Germline V gives CDR1 SNHLY, CDR2 FYNNEI. V shed 5 bases and J 6 bases; nucleotides not matched to a gene: 5. The CDR3 loop spans 14 amino acids. The CDR3 sequence is CASSNGQGANGYTF. In nucleotides, the CDR3 is TGTGCCAGCAGTAATGGACAGGGGGCAAATGGCTACACCTTC.

The chain recombines TRBV19 with TRBJ1-2; TRBD1 aligns across 7 bases. The germline V gene encodes CDR1 LNHDA and CDR2 SQIVND (reference sequence). Trimming at V came to 5 bases and at J to 2 bases, leaving 8 bases not matched to a gene. The CDR3 spans 15 residues. The CDR3 region has the DNA TGTGCCAGTAGTGTCGAGGGACAGCTAAACTATGGCTACACCTTC. Translation: CASSVEGQLNYGYTF.